A single TCR beta chain is shown here with its context. Germline V gene data show CDR1 as SGHTA and CDR2 as FQGNSA. This CDR3 contains 12 residues. The ends were cut back, 5 bases at V and 5 bases at J, with 9 bases in the middle. The data belong to a study of blood T cell repertoires in COVID-19. On the study more broadly: In each case, the material was cDNA or gDNA derived from T cells, B-cell-depleted T cells, or PBMCs.

Within 2 weeks of study entry, exposed participants had contacted a PCR-confirmed or clinician-diagnosed COVID-19 case. Data came from immunoSEQ multiplex PCR; TCRdb stores just in-frame clones and leaves some out. The sample yields more than 300,000 clones, around nine tenths seen once. The chain employs TRBV7-2 and TRBJ2-5, with D possibly being TRBD1 (5 bases). This receptor was taken from a woman aged 30 to 39 who had been exposed to COVID-19. Sample: PBMCs or T cells enriched from blood (not recorded which). The CDR3 spells CASSPKGETQYF. In DNA, the CDR3 is TGTGCCAGCAGCCCTAAGGGGGAGACCCAGTACTTC.